These T cell receptor beta chains were read from a single sample in a study of OX40 agonist ivuxolimab in advanced cancers. Sequenced by immunoSEQ multiplex PCR; TCRdb stores in-frame clones only, minus some. The top ten hold 0.6% to 0.75% of the sample, which has roughly 87,000 clones, roughly 90% seen once. The input for sequencing was CD4+ or CD8+ T cells sorted from blood, taken in a trial of the OX40 agonist ivuxolimab. The receptors originated from an adult with an advanced solid tumor such as melanoma, head and neck, liver or kidney cancer. The CDR3 runs from the conserved cysteine through the conserved F or W. D genes are given only for firm matches. Clone size, where shown, is once, few, many, or a class for clones that have expanded.

J: TRBJ1-2
size: NA
D: NA
V: TRBV29-1
CDR3: CSVAQGDYGYTF
DNA: TGCAGCGTTGCGCAGGGTGATTATGGCTACACCTTC

J: TRBJ2-1
size: NA
D: TRBD1
V: TRBV14
CDR3: CASSHPGQGYNEQFF
DNA: TGTGCCAGCAGCCACCCAGGACAGGGCTACAATGAGCAGTTCTTC

J: TRBJ1-1
size: NA
D: TRBD1
V: TRBV7-8
CDR3: CASSEGAGGLTTEAFF
DNA: TGTGCCAGCAGCGAGGGGGCAGGGGGCTTGACCACTGAAGCTTTCTTT

J: TRBJ2-3
size: few
D: TRBD2
V: TRBV10-3
CDR3: CAISESILRGATDTQYF
DNA: TGTGCCATCAGTGAGTCGATTTTGCGGGGGGCCACAGATACGCAGTATTTT

J: TRBJ1-1
size: NA
D: NA
V: TRBV19
CDR3: CASSTQISEAFF
DNA: TGTGCCAGTAGTACCCAGATTAGTGAAGCTTTCTTT

J: TRBJ2-1
size: NA
D: NA
V: TRBV11-2
CDR3: CASSLTPPTYNEQFF
DNA: TGTGCCAGCAGCCTTACACCACCGACCTACAATGAGCAGTTCTTC

J: TRBJ2-7
size: NA
D: TRBD1
V: TRBV6-5
CDR3: CASSYGTGGTYEQYF
DNA: TGTGCCAGCAGTTACGGGACAGGGGGCACCTACGAGCAGTACTTC

J: TRBJ1-4
size: NA
D: NA
V: TRBV5-6
CDR3: CASSLTAIATNEKLFF
DNA: TGTGCCAGCAGCCTGACAGCTATTGCAACTAATGAAAAACTGTTTTTT

J: TRBJ1-1
size: few
D: NA
V: TRBV30
CDR3: CAWRRLGNTEAFF
DNA: TGTGCCTGGAGGAGGTTGGGTAACACTGAAGCTTTCTTT

J: TRBJ1-3
size: NA
D: TRBD1
V: TRBV19
CDR3: CASSMGQFPGNTIYF
DNA: TGTGCCAGTAGTATGGGACAGTTTCCTGGAAACACCATATATTTT

J: TRBJ1-1
size: NA
D: NA
V: TRBV7-6
CDR3: CASSPTMNTEAFF
DNA: TGTGCCAGCAGCCCAACTATGAACACTGAAGCTTTCTTT

J: TRBJ2-3
size: NA
D: NA
V: TRBV7-2
CDR3: CASSPRVTSTDTQYF
DNA: TGTGCCAGCAGCCCCAGGGTGACTAGCACAGATACGCAGTATTTT

J: TRBJ2-7
size: NA
D: NA
V: TRBV29-1
CDR3: CSVQNGGLAYEQYF
DNA: TGCAGCGTACAGAATGGGGGGTTGGCGTACGAGCAGTACTTC

J: TRBJ2-1
size: few
D: NA
V: TRBV5-8
CDR3: CASSLYGRNEQFF
DNA: TGTGCCAGCAGCCTTTACGGGCGGAATGAGCAGTTCTTC

J: TRBJ2-1
size: NA
D: NA
V: TRBV7-2
CDR3: CASSLGAARVGLFF
DNA: TGTGCCAGCAGCTTAGGAGCAGCACGGGTAGGCCTGTTCTTC

J: TRBJ2-5
size: NA
D: NA
V: TRBV5-1
CDR3: CASSLAVKGDQYF
DNA: TGCGCCAGCAGCTTGGCCGTCAAGGGGGACCAGTACTTC

J: TRBJ2-2
size: once
D: NA
V: TRBV4-3
CDR3: CASSQILNTGELFF
DNA: TGCGCCAGCAGCCAAATACTGAACACCGGGGAGCTGTTTTTT

J: TRBJ2-7
size: NA
D: NA
V: TRBV2
CDR3: CASRPWSYEQYF
DNA: TGTGCCAGCAGGCCCTGGAGCTACGAGCAGTACTTC

J: TRBJ1-2
size: once
D: NA
V: TRBV12-1
CDR3: CASSFAGPLPTANYGYTF
DNA: TGTGCCAGCAGCTTTGCCGGTCCTCTACCCACTGCTAACTATGGCTACACCTTC

J: TRBJ2-5
size: few
D: NA
V: TRBV6-1
CDR3: CAERGVDETQYF
DNA: TGTGCCGAAAGAGGGGTCGACGAGACCCAGTACTTC

J: TRBJ1-2
size: NA
D: NA
V: TRBV15
CDR3: CATSRDVPLNTGPYGYTF
DNA: TGTGCCACCAGCAGAGATGTTCCGCTCAACACGGGACCCTATGGCTACACCTTC

J: TRBJ2-7
size: NA
D: TRBD2
V: TRBV5-8
CDR3: CASRQGLAPSYEQYF
DNA: TGTGCCAGCAGACAGGGACTAGCGCCGTCCTACGAGCAGTACTTC

J: TRBJ2-7
size: once
D: TRBD1
V: TRBV5-6
CDR3: CASSLLDYRGSYEQYF
DNA: TGTGCCAGCAGCTTGTTGGATTACAGGGGCTCCTACGAGCAGTACTTC

J: TRBJ2-7
size: NA
D: NA
V: TRBV6-5
CDR3: CASSDAGPATYEQYF
DNA: TGTGCCAGCAGCGATGCGGGACCAGCAACCTACGAGCAGTACTTC

J: TRBJ2-2
size: NA
D: NA
V: TRBV19
CDR3: CASSMAASGELFF
DNA: TGTGCCAGTAGTATGGCTGCATCCGGGGAGCTGTTTTTT

J: TRBJ2-1
size: NA
D: NA
V: TRBV9
CDR3: CASSVGLPTNGEQFF
DNA: TGTGCCAGCAGCGTAGGACTACCCACTAACGGTGAGCAGTTCTTC

J: TRBJ1-2
size: NA
D: NA
V: TRBV19
CDR3: CASSRQEVGYGYTF
DNA: TGTGCCAGTAGCCGACAGGAGGTAGGCTATGGCTACACCTTC

J: TRBJ1-2
size: NA
D: TRBD1
V: TRBV7-9
CDR3: CASSRDSFYGYTF
DNA: TGTGCCAGCAGCAGGGACAGCTTCTATGGCTACACCTTC

J: TRBJ2-7
size: NA
D: NA
V: TRBV30
CDR3: CAWSAGHSSYEQYF
DNA: TGTGCCTGGAGTGCGGGACACTCATCCTACGAGCAGTACTTC

J: TRBJ2-2
size: NA
D: NA
V: TRBV7-9
CDR3: CASSPGGVAGELFF
DNA: TGTGCCAGCAGCCCCGGGGGTGTCGCCGGGGAGCTGTTTTTT

J: TRBJ1-1
size: NA
D: NA
V: TRBV7-2
CDR3: CASSLHIQNTEAFF
DNA: TGTGCCAGCAGCTTACACATACAGAACACTGAAGCTTTCTTT

J: TRBJ2-1
size: NA
D: NA
V: TRBV30
CDR3: CAWRAYASGYNEQFF
DNA: TGTGCCTGGAGGGCCTACGCCTCGGGCTACAATGAGCAGTTCTTC

J: TRBJ2-1
size: NA
D: NA
V: TRBV5-1
CDR3: CASSLSPGNEQFF
DNA: TGCGCCAGCAGCTTGTCACCCGGGAATGAGCAGTTCTTC

J: TRBJ1-5
size: once
D: NA
V: TRBV7-2
CDR3: CASSFGLENQPQHF
DNA: TGTGCCAGCAGCTTTGGCTTGGAAAATCAGCCCCAGCATTTT

J: TRBJ2-5
size: NA
D: NA
V: TRBV18
CDR3: CASSPGVQETQYF
DNA: TGTGCCAGCTCACCCGGGGTCCAAGAGACCCAGTACTTC

J: TRBJ2-2
size: NA
D: NA
V: TRBV6-6
CDR3: CASSYRGNTGELFF
DNA: TGTGCCAGCAGTTACAGGGGAAACACCGGGGAGCTGTTTTTT

J: TRBJ1-1
size: NA
D: NA
V: TRBV7-9
CDR3: CASSPTSGAFF
DNA: TGTGCCAGCAGCCCCACCAGTGGGGCTTTCTTT

J: TRBJ2-7
size: few
D: TRBD1
V: TRBV6-1
CDR3: CASSLGQGEFYEQYF
DNA: TGTGCCAGCAGCCTTGGACAGGGTGAATTCTACGAGCAGTACTTC

J: TRBJ2-5
size: NA
D: TRBD2
V: TRBV7-2
CDR3: CASSSTSVQETQYF
DNA: TGTGCCAGCAGCTCGACTAGCGTACAAGAGACCCAGTACTTC

J: TRBJ2-2
size: NA
D: NA
V: TRBV9
CDR3: CASSTGTGDTGELFF
DNA: TGTGCCAGCAGCACCGGGACTGGAGACACCGGGGAGCTGTTTTTT

J: TRBJ1-5
size: NA
D: NA
V: TRBV28
CDR3: CASSEDGPNQPQHF
DNA: TGTGCCAGCAGTGAAGACGGCCCCAATCAGCCCCAGCATTTT

J: TRBJ1-1
size: NA
D: NA
V: TRBV10-3
CDR3: CAITLGENTEAFF
DNA: TGTGCCATCACGCTCGGGGAGAACACTGAAGCTTTCTTT

J: TRBJ1-3
size: NA
D: NA
V: TRBV4-1
CDR3: CASSQEDSYSGNTIYF
DNA: TGCGCCAGCAGCCAAGAGGACAGTTACTCTGGAAACACCATATATTTT

J: TRBJ2-2
size: NA
D: TRBD1
V: TRBV29-1
CDR3: CSVRDRGVGGELFF
DNA: TGCAGCGTGAGGGACAGGGGGGTTGGCGGGGAGCTGTTTTTT

J: TRBJ1-4
size: NA
D: NA
V: TRBV10-3
CDR3: CAISESGTKGEKLFF
DNA: TGTGCCATCAGTGAGTCGGGGACAAAGGGTGAAAAACTGTTTTTT

J: TRBJ1-1
size: NA
D: TRBD1
V: TRBV5-5
CDR3: CASSSLTGVNTEAFF
DNA: TGTGCCAGCAGCTCATTGACAGGGGTGAACACTGAAGCTTTCTTT

J: TRBJ2-1
size: NA
D: NA
V: TRBV27
CDR3: CASNGGPSYNEQFF
DNA: TGTGCCAGCAACGGAGGCCCCTCCTACAATGAGCAGTTCTTC

J: TRBJ1-2
size: once
D: NA
V: TRBV10-3
CDR3: CAISENDRIWGYTF
DNA: TGTGCCATCAGTGAGAACGACAGGATTTGGGGCTACACCTTC

J: TRBJ2-5
size: once
D: NA
V: TRBV11-3
CDR3: CASSAMNQETQYF
DNA: TGTGCCAGCAGCGCCATGAACCAAGAGACCCAGTACTTC

J: TRBJ1-1
size: once
D: NA
V: TRBV19
CDR3: CASSIRVNTEAFF
DNA: TGTGCCAGTAGCATCAGGGTGAACACTGAAGCTTTCTTT

J: TRBJ2-3
size: NA
D: TRBD2
V: TRBV18
CDR3: CASSPAGESTDTQYF
DNA: TGTGCCAGCTCACCAGCGGGGGAAAGCACAGATACGCAGTATTTT

J: TRBJ2-1
size: NA
D: NA
V: TRBV2
CDR3: CASHPPGSYNEQFF
DNA: TGTGCCAGCCACCCCCCGGGGTCCTACAATGAGCAGTTCTTC

J: TRBJ1-1
size: NA
D: TRBD1
V: TRBV7-3
CDR3: CASSQTGAKNTEAFF
DNA: TGTGCCAGCAGCCAAACAGGGGCCAAGAACACTGAAGCTTTCTTT

J: TRBJ2-1
size: NA
D: NA
V: TRBV7-7
CDR3: CASSTGGEQFF
DNA: TGTGCCAGCAGCACCGGAGGTGAGCAGTTCTTC

J: TRBJ1-5
size: NA
D: NA
V: TRBV30
CDR3: CAWSVRDNQPQHF
DNA: TGTGCCTGGAGTGTAAGGGACAATCAGCCCCAGCATTTT

J: TRBJ2-2
size: NA
D: TRBD1
V: TRBV23-1
CDR3: CASSQQWTGAHKNTGELFF
DNA: TGCGCCAGCAGTCAACAGTGGACAGGGGCCCATAAGAACACCGGGGAGCTGTTTTTT

J: TRBJ1-2
size: NA
D: NA
V: TRBV28
CDR3: CASNPAGITYYGYTF
DNA: TGTGCCAGCAACCCAGCAGGTATTACTTACTATGGCTACACCTTC

J: TRBJ2-5
size: NA
D: NA
V: TRBV7-2
CDR3: CASSLRTAQETQYF
DNA: TGTGCCAGCAGCCTAAGGACCGCTCAAGAGACCCAGTACTTC

J: TRBJ2-1
size: NA
D: NA
V: TRBV9
CDR3: CASSVAGLQVSYNEQFF
DNA: TGTGCCAGCAGCGTAGCGGGCCTCCAGGTGTCCTACAATGAGCAGTTCTTC